This T cell receptor beta chain appears in the sequencing data of a study of yellow fever vaccine responses in identical twins. Regarding the study as a whole: After vaccination, twins' T cell response reportedly seemed partly convergent, partly personalized.

TCRdb re-called the RT-PCR reads through MiXCR, storing one row per CDR3 protein. The profile shows 5,000 or so distinct CDR3 sequences, approximately 89% of them singletons. Germline V gene sequence: CDR1 DFQATT, CDR2 SNEGSKA (reference sequence). CDR3 length equals 14 residues. The ends lost 6 bases at V and 5 bases at J; junction bases unmatched: 9. This clonotype was counted once. Its specificity is unknown. V gene TRBV20-1 combines with J gene TRBJ2-2, with 7 bases fitting TRBD1. This clonotype was obtained from a woman between 18 and 30 years old who received the yellow fever vaccine. Specimen: T cells from blood (PBMCs), unsorted or a sorted subset (not recorded which), collected before or after yellow fever vaccination (not recorded which). DNA for the CDR3: TGCAGTGCCATTGACAGGGCGAGAACCGGGGAGCTGTTTTTT. It encodes CSAIDRARTGELFF.